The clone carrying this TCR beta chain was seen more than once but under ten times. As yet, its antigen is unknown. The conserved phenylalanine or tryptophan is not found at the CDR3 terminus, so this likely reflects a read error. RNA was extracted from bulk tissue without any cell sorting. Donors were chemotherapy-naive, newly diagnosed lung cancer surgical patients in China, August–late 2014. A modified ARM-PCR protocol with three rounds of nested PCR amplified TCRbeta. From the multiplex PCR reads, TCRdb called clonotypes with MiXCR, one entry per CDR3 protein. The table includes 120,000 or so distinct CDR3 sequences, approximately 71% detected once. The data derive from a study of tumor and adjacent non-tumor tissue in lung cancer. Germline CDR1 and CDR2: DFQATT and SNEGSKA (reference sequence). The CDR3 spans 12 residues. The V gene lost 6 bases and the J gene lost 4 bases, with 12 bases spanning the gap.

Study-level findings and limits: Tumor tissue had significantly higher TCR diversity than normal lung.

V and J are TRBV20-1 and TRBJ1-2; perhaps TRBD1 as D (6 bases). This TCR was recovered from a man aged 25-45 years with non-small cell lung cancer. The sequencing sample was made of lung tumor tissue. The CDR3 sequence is CSAGGQLYGYTL. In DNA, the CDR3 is TGCAGTGCGGGGGGACAACTCTATGGCTACACCCTC.